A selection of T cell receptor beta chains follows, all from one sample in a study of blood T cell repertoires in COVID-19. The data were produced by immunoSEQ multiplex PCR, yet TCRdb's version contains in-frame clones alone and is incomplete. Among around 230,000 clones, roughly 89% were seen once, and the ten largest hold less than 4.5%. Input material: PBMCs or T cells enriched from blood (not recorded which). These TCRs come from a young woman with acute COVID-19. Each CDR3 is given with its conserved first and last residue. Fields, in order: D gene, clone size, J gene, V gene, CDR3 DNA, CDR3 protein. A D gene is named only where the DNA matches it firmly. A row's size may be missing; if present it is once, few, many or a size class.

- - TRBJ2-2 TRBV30 TGTGCCTGGAGCCCCCCGCCCGAGGCCGGGGAGCTGTTTTTT CAWSPPPEAGELFF
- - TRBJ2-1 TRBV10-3 TGTGCCATAGCGTCCATCCACTACAATGAGCAGTTCTTC CAIASIHYNEQFF
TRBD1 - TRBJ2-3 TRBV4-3 TGCGCCAGCAGCCGCACGGGGACAGAGGCAGATACGCAGTATTTT CASSRTGTEADTQYF
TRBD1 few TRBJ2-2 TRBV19 TGTGCCAGTAGTACAGGGGGGAACACCGGGGAGCTGTTTTTT CASSTGGNTGELFF
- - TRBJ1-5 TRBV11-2 TGTGCCAGCAGCCCCAGGGGTAGCAATCAGCCCCAGCATTTT CASSPRGSNQPQHF
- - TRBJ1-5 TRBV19 TGTGCCAGTAGTAGGTCCACAGGGAATAGGGATCAGCCCCAGCATTTT CASSRSTGNRDQPQHF
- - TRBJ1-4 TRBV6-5 TGTGCCAGCAGAATAACAACTAATGAAAAACTGTTTTTT CASRITTNEKLFF
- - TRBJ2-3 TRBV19 TGTGCCACCAGGGGGGTTATAGCAGATACGCAGTATTTT CATRGVIADTQYF
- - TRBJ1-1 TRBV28 TGTGCCAGCACCTCTAGCGGGACACTCACTGAAGCTTTCTTT CASTSSGTLTEAFF
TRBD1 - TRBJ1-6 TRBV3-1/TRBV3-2 TGTGCCAGCAGCCAAGAAAGAGCGCCAGGGGGCTCGAATTCACCCCTCCACTTT CASSQERAPGGSNSPLHF
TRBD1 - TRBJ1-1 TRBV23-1 TGCGCCAGCAGTCATTCCGACAGGGGTCAGAAGAACACTGAAGCTTTCTTT CASSHSDRGQKNTEAFF
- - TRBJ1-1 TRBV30 TGTGCCTGGACCGTGACCCGGGATGAAGCTTTCTTT CAWTVTRDEAFF
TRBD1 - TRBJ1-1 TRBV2 TGTGCCAGCAGACCAGGGACAGGGGGACGTGAAGCTTTCTTT CASRPGTGGREAFF
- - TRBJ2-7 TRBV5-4 TGTGCCAGCAGCTTGCAACGGTACGAGCAGTACTTC CASSLQRYEQYF
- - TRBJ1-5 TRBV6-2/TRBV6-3 TGTGCCAGCAGTTACCTGGGAGGGCAGCCCCAGCATTTT CASSYLGGQPQHF
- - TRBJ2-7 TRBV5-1 TGCGCCAGCAGCCAGGAAGGAGGCCCTGGGCAGTACTTC CASSQEGGPGQYF
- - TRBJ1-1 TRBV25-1 TGTGCCAGCAGTGAAAATTTGGGAGGCACTGAAGCTTTCTTT CASSENLGGTEAFF
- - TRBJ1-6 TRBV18 TGTGCCAGCTCACCACCCGAGGCTTCAGTGAATTCACCCCTCCACTTT CASSPPEASVNSPLHF
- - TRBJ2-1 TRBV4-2 TGTGCCAGCAGCCAAGATGGCCGTGCTAGCTCCTACAATGAGCAGTTCTTC CASSQDGRASSYNEQFF
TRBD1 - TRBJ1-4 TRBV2 TGTGCCAGCAGGGGGACAGGAGGTTACGCAACTAATGAAAAACTGTTTTTT CASRGTGGYATNEKLFF
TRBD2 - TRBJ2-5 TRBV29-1 TGCAGCGCCGGAAGACGGACTAGCGGGGTCCAAGAGACCCAGTACTTC CSAGRRTSGVQETQYF
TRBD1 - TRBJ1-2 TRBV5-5 TGTGCCAGCAGCTTGGCCGACAGGGGGCGCGATGGCTACACCTTC CASSLADRGRDGYTF
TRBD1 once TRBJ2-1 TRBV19 TGTGCCAGTAGTGCTCTCCTGAACAGGGGGCGAGGCGATGAGCAGTTCTTC CASSALLNRGRGDEQFF
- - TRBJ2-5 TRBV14 TGTGCCAGCAGCCCCCTCCAGGGGTACCTGGGGGAGACCCAGTACTTC CASSPLQGYLGETQYF
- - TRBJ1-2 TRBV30 TGTGCCTGGAGTATAACTTATGGCTACACCTTC CAWSITYGYTF
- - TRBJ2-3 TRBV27 TGTGCCAGCAGGGAACTAAGCACAGATACGCAGTATTTT CASRELSTDTQYF
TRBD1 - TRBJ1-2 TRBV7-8 TGTGCCAGCAGCCCCCAGGGGGCGGCTAACTATGGCTACACCTTC CASSPQGAANYGYTF
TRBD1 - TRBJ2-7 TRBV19 TGTGCCAGTAGCCCCGGACAGGCCTACGAGCAGTACTTC CASSPGQAYEQYF
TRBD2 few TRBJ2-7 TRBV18 TGTGCCAGCTCACCCGGACTAGGAACCTACGAGCAGTACTTC CASSPGLGTYEQYF
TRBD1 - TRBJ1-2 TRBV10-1 TGCGCCAGCAGCGAGGACAGGACCTCTAACTATGGCTACACCTTC CASSEDRTSNYGYTF
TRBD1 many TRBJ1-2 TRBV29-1 TGCAGCGTTGAAGGCGGGACAGGGGACTATGGCTACACCTTC CSVEGGTGDYGYTF
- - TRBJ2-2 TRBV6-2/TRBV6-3 TGTGCCAGCAGTTATTCGAGGGGGGGCACCGGGGAGCTGTTTTTT CASSYSRGGTGELFF
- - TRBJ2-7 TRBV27 TGTGCCAGCAGTTTATTGAGCAATCATCTATCCTACGAGCAGTACTTC CASSLLSNHLSYEQYF
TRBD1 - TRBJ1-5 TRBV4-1 TGCGCCAGCAGCCCCCATGAGGGGGCGCACCAGCCCCAGCATTTT CASSPHEGAHQPQHF
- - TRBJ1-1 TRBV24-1 TGTGCCACCAGTGGGCCCCCCAGGGATGAAGCTTTCTTT CATSGPPRDEAFF
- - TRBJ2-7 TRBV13 TGTGCCAGCAGCTTAGGTTCGGGACTGCGACCCTACGAGCAGTACTTC CASSLGSGLRPYEQYF
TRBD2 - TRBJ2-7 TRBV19 TGTGCCAGTAGCCCCTTTTCCGGGAGGTACGAGCAGTACTTC CASSPFSGRYEQYF
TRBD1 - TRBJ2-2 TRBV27 TGTGCCAGCAGTTTATACGCGGGACAGGGGGCAGGCTCCGGGGAGCTGTTTTTT CASSLYAGQGAGSGELFF
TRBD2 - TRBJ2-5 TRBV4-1 TGCGCCAGCAGCCAAGGAGGAGCGGGGCCACAAGAGACCCAGTACTTC CASSQGGAGPQETQYF
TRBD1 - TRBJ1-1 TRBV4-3 TGCGCCAGCAGCCTCGCCGGGACAGGGATCTTATCGGCTGAAGCTTTCTTT CASSLAGTGILSAEAFF
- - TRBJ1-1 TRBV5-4 TGTGCCAGCAGCTTTGGCCCCCTAGTGAACACTGAAGCTTTCTTT CASSFGPLVNTEAFF
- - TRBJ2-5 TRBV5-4 TGTGCCAGCAGCTTGAGCTTACAAGAGACCCAGTACTTC CASSLSLQETQYF
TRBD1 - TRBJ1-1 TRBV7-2 TGTGCCTGGGGGGCAGGGGGCTTTAACACTGAAGCTTTCTTT CAWGAGGFNTEAFF
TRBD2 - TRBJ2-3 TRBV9 TGTGCCAGCAGACTGGGAGGGTCTAGCACAGATACGCAGTATTTT CASRLGGSSTDTQYF
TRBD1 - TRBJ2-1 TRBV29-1 TGCAGCGTTGATCCACAGGGGTCTAATGAGCAGTTCTTC CSVDPQGSNEQFF
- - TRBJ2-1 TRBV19 TGTGCCAGTACCCCCCAGGGTGTAAGCTCCTACAATGAGCAGTTCTTC CASTPQGVSSYNEQFF
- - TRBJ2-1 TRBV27 TGTGCCAGCAGTTTAGGGGTGGGGCACAATGAGCAGTTCTTC CASSLGVGHNEQFF
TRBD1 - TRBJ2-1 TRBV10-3 TGTGCCATCAGTACCGGGACAGGGGGCTACAATGAGCAGTTCTTC CAISTGTGGYNEQFF
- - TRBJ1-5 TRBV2 TGTGCCAGTGGACAGCCGGATAGCAATCAGCCCCAGCATTTT CASGQPDSNQPQHF
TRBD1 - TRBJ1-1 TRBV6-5 TGTGCCAGCAGTTATCCACGCGACAGGGGAGACACTGAAGCTTTCTTT CASSYPRDRGDTEAFF
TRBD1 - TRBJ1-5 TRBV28 TGTGCCAGCAGGGGTGCGGGACAGGGTAATCAGCCCCAGCATTTT CASRGAGQGNQPQHF
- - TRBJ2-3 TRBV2 TGTGCCAGCAGTTTCACAGGGACAGATACGCAGTATTTT CASSFTGTDTQYF
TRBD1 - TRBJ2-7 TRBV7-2 TGTGCCAGCAGCTTAGCGCCGGGACAGGCCTACGAGCAGTACTTC CASSLAPGQAYEQYF